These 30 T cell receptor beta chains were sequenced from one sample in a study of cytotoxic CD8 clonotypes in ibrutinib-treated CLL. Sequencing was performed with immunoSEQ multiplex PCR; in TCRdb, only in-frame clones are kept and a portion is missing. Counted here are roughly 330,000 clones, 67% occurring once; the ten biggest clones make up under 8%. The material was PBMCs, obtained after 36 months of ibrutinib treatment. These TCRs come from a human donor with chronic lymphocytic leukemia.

The CDR3 DNA reads as TGTGCCAGCAGCTTAGCGGGGACAGGGGCTCAGCCCCAGCATTTT. Protein product: CASSLAGTGAQPQHF. This chain uses TRBV7-2 with TRBJ1-5; TRBD1 matches at 10 bases. The J segment lost 6 bases and the V segment lost 0 bases, leaving 2 bases of the junction unmatched. CDR1 and CDR2 from the germline V gene are SGHTA and FQGNSA. The CDR3 has 15 amino acids.

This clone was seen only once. CDR3 in amino acids: CASSFQGLLVSPLHF. The CDR3 bases are TGTGCCAGCAGTTTCCAGGGCCTATTAGTTTCACCCCTCCACTTT. The chain combines TRBV28 with TRBJ1-6, with a weak D call TRBD1 (5 bases). Germline values: CDR1 MDHEN, CDR2 SYDVKM. The CDR3 covers 15 residues. Trimming removed 3 bases from V and 9 bases from J, with 15 bases in between.

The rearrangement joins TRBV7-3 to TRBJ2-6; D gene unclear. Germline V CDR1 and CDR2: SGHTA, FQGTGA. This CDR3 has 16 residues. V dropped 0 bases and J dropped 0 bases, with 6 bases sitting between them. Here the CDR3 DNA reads TGTGCCAGCAGCTTAACGGCATACTCTGGGGCCAACGTCCTGACTTTC. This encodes CASSLTAYSGANVLTF.

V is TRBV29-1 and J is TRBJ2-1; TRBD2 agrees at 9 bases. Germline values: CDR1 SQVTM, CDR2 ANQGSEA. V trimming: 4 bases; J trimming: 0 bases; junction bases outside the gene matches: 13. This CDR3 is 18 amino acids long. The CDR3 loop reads CSVGGTSRLSSSYNEQFF. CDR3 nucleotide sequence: TGCAGCGTTGGAGGGACTAGCAGGTTGTCAAGCTCCTACAATGAGCAGTTCTTC.

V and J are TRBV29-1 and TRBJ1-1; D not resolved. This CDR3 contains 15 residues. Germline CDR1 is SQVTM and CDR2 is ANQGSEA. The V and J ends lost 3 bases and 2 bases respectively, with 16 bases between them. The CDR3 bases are TGCAGCGTTGAGGAGGACGGTTCTATCAACACTGAAGCTTTCTTT. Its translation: CSVEEDGSINTEAFF.

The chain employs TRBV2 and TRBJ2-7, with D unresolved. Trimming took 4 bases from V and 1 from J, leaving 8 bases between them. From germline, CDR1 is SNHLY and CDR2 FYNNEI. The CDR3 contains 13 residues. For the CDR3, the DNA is TGTGCCAGCAGTGCAGACACGTCCTACGAGCAGTACTTC. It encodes CASSADTSYEQYF.

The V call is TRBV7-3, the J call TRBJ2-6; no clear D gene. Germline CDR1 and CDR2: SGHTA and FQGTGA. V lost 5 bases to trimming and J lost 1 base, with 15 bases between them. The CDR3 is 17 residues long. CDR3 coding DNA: TGTGCCAGCAGCCCCCTTGGCTGGGGATCTGGGGCCAACGTCCTGACTTTC. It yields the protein CASSPLGWGSGANVLTF.

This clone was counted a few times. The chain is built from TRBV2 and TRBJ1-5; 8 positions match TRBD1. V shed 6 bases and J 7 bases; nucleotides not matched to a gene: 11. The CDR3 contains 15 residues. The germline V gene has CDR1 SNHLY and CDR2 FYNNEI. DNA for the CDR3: TGTGCCAGCAGGGGAACAGGGGGAAGGGAGCAGCCCCAGCATTTT. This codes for CASRGTGGREQPQHF.

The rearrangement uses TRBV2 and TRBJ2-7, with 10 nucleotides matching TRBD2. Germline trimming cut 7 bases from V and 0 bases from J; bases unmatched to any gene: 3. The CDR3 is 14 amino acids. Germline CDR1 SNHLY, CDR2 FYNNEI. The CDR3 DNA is TGTGCCAGCATGCTAGCGGGGGTCTCCTACGAGCAGTACTTC. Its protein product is CASMLAGVSYEQYF.

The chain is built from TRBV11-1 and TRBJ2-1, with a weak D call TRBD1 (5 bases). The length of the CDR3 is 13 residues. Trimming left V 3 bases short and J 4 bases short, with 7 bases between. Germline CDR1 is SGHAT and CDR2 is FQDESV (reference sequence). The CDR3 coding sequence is TGTGCCAGCAGCTTGAACAGGTACAATGAGCAGTTCTTC. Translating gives CASSLNRYNEQFF.

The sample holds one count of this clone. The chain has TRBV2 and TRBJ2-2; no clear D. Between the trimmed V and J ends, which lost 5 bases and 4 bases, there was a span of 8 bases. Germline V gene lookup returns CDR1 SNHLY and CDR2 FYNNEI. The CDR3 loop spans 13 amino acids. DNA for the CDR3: TGTGCCAGCAGTAAAGAGTTCACCGGGGAGCTGTTTTTT. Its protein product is CASSKEFTGELFF.

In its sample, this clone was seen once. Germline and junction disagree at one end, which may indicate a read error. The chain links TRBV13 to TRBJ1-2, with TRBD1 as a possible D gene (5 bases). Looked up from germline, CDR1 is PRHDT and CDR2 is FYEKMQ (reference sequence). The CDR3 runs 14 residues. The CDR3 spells CASSLRGGNDGYTF. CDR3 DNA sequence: TGTGCCAGCAGCTTACGGGGGGGTAACGATGGCTACACCTTC.

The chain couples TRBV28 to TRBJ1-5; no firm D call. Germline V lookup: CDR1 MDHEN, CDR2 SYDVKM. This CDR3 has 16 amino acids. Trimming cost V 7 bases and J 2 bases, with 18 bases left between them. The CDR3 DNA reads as TGTGCCAGCAAAAGCCCTAGGGCCTTGGGCAATCAGCCCCAGCATTTT. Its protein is CASKSPRALGNQPQHF.

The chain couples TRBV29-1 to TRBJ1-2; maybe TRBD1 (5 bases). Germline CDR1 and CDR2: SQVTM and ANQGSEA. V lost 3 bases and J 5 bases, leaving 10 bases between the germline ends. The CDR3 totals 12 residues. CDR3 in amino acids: CSVDQGSYGYTF. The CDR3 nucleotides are TGCAGCGTTGATCAGGGATCTTATGGCTACACCTTC.

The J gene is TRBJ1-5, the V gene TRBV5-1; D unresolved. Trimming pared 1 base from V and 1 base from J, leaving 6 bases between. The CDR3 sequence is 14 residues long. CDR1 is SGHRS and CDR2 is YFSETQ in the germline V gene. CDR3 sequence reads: CASSLTSSNQPQHF. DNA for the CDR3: TGCGCCAGCAGCTTGACGTCGAGCAATCAGCCCCAGCATTTT.

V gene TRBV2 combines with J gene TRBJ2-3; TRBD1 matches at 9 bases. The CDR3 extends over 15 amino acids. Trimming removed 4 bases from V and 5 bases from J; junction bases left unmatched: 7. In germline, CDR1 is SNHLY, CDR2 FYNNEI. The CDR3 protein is CASSGGTGIEDTQYF. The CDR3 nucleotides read TGTGCCAGCAGTGGCGGGACAGGGATCGAAGATACGCAGTATTTT. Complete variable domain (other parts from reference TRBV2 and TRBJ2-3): EPEVTQTPSHQVTQMGQEVILRCVPISNHLYFYWYRQILGQKVEFLVSFYNNEISEKSEIFDDQFSVERPDGSNFTLKIRSTKLEDSAMYFCASSGGTGIEDTQYFGPGTRLTVL.

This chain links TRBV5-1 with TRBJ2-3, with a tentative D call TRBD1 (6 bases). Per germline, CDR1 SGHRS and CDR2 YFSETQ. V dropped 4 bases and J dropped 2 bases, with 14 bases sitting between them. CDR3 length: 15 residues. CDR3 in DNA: TGCGCCAGCAGCAGGGACACGGGGCCCACAGATACGCAGTATTTT. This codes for CASSRDTGPTDTQYF. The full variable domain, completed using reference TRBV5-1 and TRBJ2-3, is KAGVTQTPRYLIKTRGQQVTLSCSPISGHRSVSWYQQTPGQGLQFLFEYFSETQRNKGNFPGRFSGRQFSNSRSEMNVSTLELGDSALYLCASSRDTGPTDTQYFGPGTRLTVL.

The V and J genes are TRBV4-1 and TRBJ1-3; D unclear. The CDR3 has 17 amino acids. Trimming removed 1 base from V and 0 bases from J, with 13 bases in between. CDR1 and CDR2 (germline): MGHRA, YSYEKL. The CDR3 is CASSQGSRYLSGNTIYF. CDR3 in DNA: TGCGCCAGCAGCCAAGGTAGTAGATACCTCTCTGGAAACACCATATATTTT.

The CDR3: CVRSLIASGSYNEQFF. CDR3 in DNA: TGTGTCAGAAGCTTGATCGCTAGCGGATCCTACAATGAGCAGTTCTTC. The V and J genes are TRBV7-5 and TRBJ2-1; no check of the table's D call, TRBD2, against the DNA was made. TRBV7-5 is deemed a pseudogene. The CDR3 is 16 residues long.

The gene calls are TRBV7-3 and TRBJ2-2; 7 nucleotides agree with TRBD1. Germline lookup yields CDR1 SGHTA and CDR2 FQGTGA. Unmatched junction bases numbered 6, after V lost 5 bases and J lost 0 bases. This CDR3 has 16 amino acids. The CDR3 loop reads CASSIAGTANTGELFF. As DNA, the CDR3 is TGTGCCAGCAGCATCGCCGGGACAGCGAACACCGGGGAGCTGTTTTTT.

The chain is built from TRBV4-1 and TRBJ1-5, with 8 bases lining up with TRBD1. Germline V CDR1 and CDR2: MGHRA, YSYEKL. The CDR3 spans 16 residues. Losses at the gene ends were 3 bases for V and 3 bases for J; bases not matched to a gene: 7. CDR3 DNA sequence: TGCGCCAGCAGCCAGGAACAGGGGGAGGCCAATCAGCCCCAGCATTTT. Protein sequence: CASSQEQGEANQPQHF.

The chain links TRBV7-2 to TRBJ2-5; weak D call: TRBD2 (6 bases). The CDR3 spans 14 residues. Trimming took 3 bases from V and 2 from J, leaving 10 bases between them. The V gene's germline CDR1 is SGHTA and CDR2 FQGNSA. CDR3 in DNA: TGTGCCAGCAGCTTCCCGGGAGCACAAGAGACCCAGTACTTC. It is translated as CASSFPGAQETQYF.

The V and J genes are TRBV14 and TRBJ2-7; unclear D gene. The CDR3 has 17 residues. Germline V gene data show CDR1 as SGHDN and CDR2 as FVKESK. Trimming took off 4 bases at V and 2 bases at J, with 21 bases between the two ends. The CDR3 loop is CASSPDPRRALPYEQYF. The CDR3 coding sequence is TGTGCCAGCAGCCCTGATCCCCGACGGGCGTTACCCTACGAGCAGTACTTC.

CDR3 in DNA: TGCGCCAGCAGCTTGTCACAGGGGCTAGAGACCCAGTACTTC. Protein sequence: CASSLSQGLETQYF. J is TRBJ2-5 and V is TRBV5-1; TRBD1 matches 7 bases. Germline assignment: CDR1 SGHRS and CDR2 YFSETQ. The CDR3 spans 14 residues. V was pared by 1 base and J by 4 bases, with 4 bases of the junction left unmatched.

CDR3 sequence: CASSPGTGDSNQPQHF. DNA of the CDR3: TGTGCCAGCTCCCCCGGGACAGGGGATAGCAATCAGCCCCAGCATTTT. This sequence joins TRBV18 and TRBJ1-5, with TRBD1 identical over 10 bases. Unmatched junction bases numbered 5, after V lost 6 bases and J lost 0 bases. This CDR3 has 16 residues. The germline V gene has CDR1 KGHSH and CDR2 LQKENI.

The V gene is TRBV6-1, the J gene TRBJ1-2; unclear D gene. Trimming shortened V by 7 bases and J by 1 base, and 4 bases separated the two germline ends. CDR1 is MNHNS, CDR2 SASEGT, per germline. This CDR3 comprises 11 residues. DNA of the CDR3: TGTGCCAGCACCGGTAACTATGGCTACACCTTC. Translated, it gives CASTGNYGYTF.

The CDR3 DNA reads as TGTGCCAGCAGCCTCCCGGACAGGGGGACGGCAGCTAACTATGGCTACACCTTC. It yields the protein CASSLPDRGTAANYGYTF. The genes are TRBV5-6 and TRBJ1-2, with 10 nucleotides matching TRBD1. Per the germline V gene, CDR1 is SGHDT and CDR2 is YYEEEE. The CDR3 loop spans 18 amino acids. Unmatched junction bases numbered 12, after V lost 4 bases and J lost 0 bases.

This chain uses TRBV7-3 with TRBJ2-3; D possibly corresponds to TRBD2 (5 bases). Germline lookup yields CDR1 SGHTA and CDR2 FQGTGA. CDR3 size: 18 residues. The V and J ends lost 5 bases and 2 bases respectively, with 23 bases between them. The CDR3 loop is CASSPGGWARRSTDTQYF. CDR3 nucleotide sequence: TGTGCCAGCAGCCCAGGAGGTTGGGCTAGGCGTTCCACAGATACGCAGTATTTT.

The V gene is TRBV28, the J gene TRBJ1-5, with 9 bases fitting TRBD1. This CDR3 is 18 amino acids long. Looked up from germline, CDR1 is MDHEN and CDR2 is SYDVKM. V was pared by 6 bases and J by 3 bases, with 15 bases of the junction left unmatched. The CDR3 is CASSPSGTGNPFNQPQHF. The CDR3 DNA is TGTGCCAGCAGCCCCTCCGGGACAGGGAATCCTTTCAATCAGCCCCAGCATTTT.

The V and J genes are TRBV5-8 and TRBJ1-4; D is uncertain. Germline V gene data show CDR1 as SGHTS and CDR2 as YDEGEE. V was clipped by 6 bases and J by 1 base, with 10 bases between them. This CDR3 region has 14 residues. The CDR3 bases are TGTGCCAGCACCTCCGAGGAAACTAATGAAAAACTGTTTTTT. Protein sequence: CASTSEETNEKLFF.